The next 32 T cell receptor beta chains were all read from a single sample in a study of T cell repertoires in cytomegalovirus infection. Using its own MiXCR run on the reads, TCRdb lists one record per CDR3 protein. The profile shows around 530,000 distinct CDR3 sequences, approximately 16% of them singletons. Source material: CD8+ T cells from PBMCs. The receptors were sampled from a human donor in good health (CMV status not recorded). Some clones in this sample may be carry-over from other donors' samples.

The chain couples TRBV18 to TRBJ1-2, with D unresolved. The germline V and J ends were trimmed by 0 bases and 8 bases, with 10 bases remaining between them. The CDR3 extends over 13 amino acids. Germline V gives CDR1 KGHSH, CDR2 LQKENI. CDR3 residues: CASSPPGGEGYTF. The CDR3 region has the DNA TGTGCCAGCTCACCACCCGGCGGGGAGGGCTACACCTTC.

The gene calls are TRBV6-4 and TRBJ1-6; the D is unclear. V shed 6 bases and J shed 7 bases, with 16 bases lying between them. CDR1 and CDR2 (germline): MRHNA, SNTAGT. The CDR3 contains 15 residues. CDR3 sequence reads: CASSTRTGQNSPLHF. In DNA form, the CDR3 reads TGTGCCAGCAGCACCAGGACCGGCCAAAATTCACCCCTCCACTTT.

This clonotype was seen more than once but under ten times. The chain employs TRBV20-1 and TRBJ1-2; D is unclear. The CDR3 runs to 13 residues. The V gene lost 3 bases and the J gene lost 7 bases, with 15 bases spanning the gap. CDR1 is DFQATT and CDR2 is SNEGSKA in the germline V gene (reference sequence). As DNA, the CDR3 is TGCAGTGCTAGGCTAGGCCTCTCGAGTGGCTACACCTTC. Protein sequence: CSARLGLSSGYTF.

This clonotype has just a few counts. The CDR3 loop is CASSQDMAYSGNTIYF. DNA of the CDR3: TGCGCCAGCAGCCAAGACATGGCATACTCTGGAAACACCATATATTTT. This rearrangement joins TRBV4-1 to TRBJ1-3; D unclear. The CDR3 loop spans 16 amino acids. Germline V lookup: CDR1 MGHRA, CDR2 YSYEKL. Trimming removed 0 bases from V and 0 bases from J, with 9 bases in between.

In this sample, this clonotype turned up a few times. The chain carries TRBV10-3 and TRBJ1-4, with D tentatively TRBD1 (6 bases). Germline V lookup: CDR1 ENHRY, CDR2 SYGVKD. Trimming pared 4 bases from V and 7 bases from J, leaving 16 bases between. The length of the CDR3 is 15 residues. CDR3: CAISGSDSGGEKLFF. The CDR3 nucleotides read TGTGCCATCAGTGGCTCGGACAGTGGGGGTGAAAAACTGTTTTTT.

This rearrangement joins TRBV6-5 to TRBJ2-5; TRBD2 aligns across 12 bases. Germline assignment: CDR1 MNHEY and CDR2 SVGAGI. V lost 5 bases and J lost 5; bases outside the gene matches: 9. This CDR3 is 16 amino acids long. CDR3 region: CASSPRLAGEGETQYF. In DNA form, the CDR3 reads TGTGCCAGCAGTCCCCGACTAGCGGGGGAGGGGGAGACCCAGTACTTC.

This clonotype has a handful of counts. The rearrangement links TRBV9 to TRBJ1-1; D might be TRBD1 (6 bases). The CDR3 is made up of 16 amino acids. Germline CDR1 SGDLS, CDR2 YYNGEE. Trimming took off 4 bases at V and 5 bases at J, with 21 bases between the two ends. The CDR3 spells CASSPPAGARWTEAFF. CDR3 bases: TGTGCCAGCAGCCCCCCGGCGGGGGCAAGATGGACTGAAGCTTTCTTT.

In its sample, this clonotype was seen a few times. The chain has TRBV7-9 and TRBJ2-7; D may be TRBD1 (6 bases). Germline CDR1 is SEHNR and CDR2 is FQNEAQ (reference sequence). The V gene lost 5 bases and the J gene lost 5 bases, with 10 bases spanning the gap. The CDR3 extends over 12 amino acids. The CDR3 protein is CASSREGDEQYF. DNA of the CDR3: TGTGCCAGCAGCCGTGAGGGGGACGAGCAGTACTTC.

For the CDR3, the DNA is TGTGCCAGTAGTGGGGACGGATACAATGAGCAGTTCTTC. This encodes CASSGDGYNEQFF. The V and J genes are TRBV19 and TRBJ2-1, with D perhaps assigned TRBD1 or TRBD2 (5 bases each). V was pared by 5 bases and J by 4 bases, with 9 bases between. The germline gives CDR1 LNHDA, CDR2 SQIVND (reference sequence). This CDR3 contains 13 residues. Based on the CDR3 plus reference TRBV19 and TRBJ2-1, the full variable domain is DGGITQSPKYLFRKEGQNVTLSCEQNLNHDAMYWYRQDPGQGLRLIYYSQIVNDFQKGDIAEGYSVSREKKESFPLTVTSAQKNPTAFYLCASSGDGYNEQFFGPGTRLTVL.

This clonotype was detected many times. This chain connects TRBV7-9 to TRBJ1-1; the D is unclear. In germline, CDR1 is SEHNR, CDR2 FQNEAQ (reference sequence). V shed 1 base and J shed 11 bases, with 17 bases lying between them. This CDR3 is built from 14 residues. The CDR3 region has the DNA TGTGCCAGCAGCTTAGAAGTAGGCCTCCCCGGGGCTTTCTTT. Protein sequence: CASSLEVGLPGAFF. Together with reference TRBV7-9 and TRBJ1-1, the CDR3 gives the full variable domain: DTGVSQNPRHKITKRGQNVTFRCDPISEHNRLYWYRQTLGQGPEFLTYFQNEAQLEKSRLLSDRFSAERPKGSFSTLEIQRTEQGDSAMYLCASSLEVGLPGAFFGQGTRLTVV.

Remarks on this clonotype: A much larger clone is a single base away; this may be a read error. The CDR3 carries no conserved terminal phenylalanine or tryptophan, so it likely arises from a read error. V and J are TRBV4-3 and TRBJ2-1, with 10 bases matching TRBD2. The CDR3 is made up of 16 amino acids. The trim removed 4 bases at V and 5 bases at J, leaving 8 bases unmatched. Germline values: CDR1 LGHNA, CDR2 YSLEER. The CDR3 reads CASSLRLAGANNEQFY. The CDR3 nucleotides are TGCGCCAGCAGCCTTAGGCTAGCGGGAGCGAACAATGAGCAGTTCTAC.

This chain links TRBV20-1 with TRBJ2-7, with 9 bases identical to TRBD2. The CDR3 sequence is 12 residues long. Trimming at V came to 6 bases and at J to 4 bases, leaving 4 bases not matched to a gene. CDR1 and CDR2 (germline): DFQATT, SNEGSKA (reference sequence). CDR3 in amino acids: CSARTSAYEQYF. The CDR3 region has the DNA TGCAGTGCAAGGACTAGCGCTTACGAGCAGTACTTC.

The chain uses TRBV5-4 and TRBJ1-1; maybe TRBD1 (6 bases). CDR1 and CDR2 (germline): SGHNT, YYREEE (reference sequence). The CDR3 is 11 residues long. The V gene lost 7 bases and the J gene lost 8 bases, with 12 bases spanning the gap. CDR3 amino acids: CASGGQLEAFF. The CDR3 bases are TGTGCCAGCGGCGGACAGTTAGAAGCTTTCTTT.

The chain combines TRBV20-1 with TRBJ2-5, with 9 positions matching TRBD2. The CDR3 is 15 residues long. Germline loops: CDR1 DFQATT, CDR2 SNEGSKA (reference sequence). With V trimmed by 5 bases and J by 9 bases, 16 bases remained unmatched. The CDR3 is CSAPWELAGRGAQYF. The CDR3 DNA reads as TGCAGTGCTCCCTGGGAACTAGCGGGTCGAGGGGCCCAGTACTTC.

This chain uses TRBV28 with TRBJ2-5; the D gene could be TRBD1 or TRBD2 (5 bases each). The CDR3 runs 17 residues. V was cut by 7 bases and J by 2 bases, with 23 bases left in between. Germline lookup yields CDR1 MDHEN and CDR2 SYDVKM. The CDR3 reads CASMHRRDRWMQETQYF. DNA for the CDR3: TGTGCCAGCATGCACCGCCGGGACCGGTGGATGCAAGAGACCCAGTACTTC.

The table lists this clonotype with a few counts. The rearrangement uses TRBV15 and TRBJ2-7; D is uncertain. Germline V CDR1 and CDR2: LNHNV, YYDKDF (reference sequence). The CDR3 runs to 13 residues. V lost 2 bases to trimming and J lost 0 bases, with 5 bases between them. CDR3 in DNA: TGTGCCACCAGCAGAAGGTACTCCTACGAGCAGTACTTC. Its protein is CATSRRYSYEQYF.

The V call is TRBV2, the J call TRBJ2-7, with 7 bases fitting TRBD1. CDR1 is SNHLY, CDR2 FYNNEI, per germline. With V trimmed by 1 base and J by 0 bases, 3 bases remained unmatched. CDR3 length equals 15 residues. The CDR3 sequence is CASSEEGTASYEQYF. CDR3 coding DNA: TGTGCCAGCAGTGAAGAAGGGACAGCCTCCTACGAGCAGTACTTC.

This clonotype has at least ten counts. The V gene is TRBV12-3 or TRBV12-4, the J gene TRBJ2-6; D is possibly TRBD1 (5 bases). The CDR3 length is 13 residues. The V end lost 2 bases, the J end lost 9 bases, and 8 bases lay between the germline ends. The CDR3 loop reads CASSLQGNNVLTF. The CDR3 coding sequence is TGTGCCAGCAGTTTACAGGGTAACAACGTCCTGACTTTC.

The chain's CDR3 is CASSKGTHNLNTEAFF. CDR3 DNA: TGTGCCAGCAGTAAGGGGACCCACAACTTGAACACTGAAGCTTTCTTT. The chain employs TRBV28 and TRBJ1-1; a possible D gene is TRBD1 (5 bases). This CDR3 is built from 16 residues. The germline V gene encodes CDR1 MDHEN and CDR2 SYDVKM. Deletions cut 5 bases from V and 0 bases from J, with 16 bases between.

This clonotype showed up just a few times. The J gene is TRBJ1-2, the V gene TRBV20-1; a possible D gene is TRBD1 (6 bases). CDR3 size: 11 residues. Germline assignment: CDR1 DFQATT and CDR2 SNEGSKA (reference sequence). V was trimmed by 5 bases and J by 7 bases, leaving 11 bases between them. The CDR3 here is CSADPGAGYTF. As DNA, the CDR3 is TGCAGTGCTGACCCAGGGGCTGGCTACACCTTC.

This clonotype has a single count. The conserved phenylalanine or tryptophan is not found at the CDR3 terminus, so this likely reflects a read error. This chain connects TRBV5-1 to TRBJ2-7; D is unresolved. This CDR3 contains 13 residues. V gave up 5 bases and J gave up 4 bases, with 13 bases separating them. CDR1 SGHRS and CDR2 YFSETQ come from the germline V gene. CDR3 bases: TGCGCCAGCAGTTCAAGGTATCCGTACGAGCAGTACTTA. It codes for CASSSRYPYEQYL.

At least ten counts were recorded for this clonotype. The CDR3 loop is CASSWAHNSNQPQHF. CDR3 bases: TGTGCCAGCAGTTGGGCACACAATAGCAATCAGCCCCAGCATTTT. The gene calls are TRBV27 and TRBJ1-5, with no clear D. Germline CDR1 reads MNHEY; CDR2 reads SMNVEV (reference sequence). This CDR3 comprises 15 residues. The V end was cut by 4 bases, the J end by 0 bases, with 10 bases between.

The CDR3 DNA reads TGCGCCAGCAGTACGGTTACCTACGAGCAGTACTTC. It translates to CASSTVTYEQYF. The chain couples TRBV10-2 to TRBJ2-7, with D unresolved. The ends were cut back, 5 bases at V and 2 bases at J, with 7 bases in the middle. Germline values: CDR1 WSHSY, CDR2 SAAADI. The CDR3 loop spans 12 amino acids.

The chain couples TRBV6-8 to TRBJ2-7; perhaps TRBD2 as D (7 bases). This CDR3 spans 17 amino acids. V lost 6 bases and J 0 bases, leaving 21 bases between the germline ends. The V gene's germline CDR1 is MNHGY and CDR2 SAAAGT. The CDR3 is CASRPRGARETSYEQYF. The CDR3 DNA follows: TGTGCCAGCAGACCCCGGGGGGCGCGTGAGACCTCCTACGAGCAGTACTTC.

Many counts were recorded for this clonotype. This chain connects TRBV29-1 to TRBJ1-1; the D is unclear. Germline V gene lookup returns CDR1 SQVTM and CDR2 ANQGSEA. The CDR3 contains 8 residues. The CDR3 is CNTPGAFF. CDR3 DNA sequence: TGCAACACGCCCGGAGCTTTCTTT.

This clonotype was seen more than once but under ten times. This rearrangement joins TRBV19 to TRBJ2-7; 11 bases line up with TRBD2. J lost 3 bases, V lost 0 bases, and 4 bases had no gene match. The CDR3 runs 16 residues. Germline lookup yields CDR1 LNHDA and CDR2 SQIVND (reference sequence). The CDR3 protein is CASSIDLTSGSYEQYF. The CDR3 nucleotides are TGTGCCAGTAGTATAGATCTTACTAGCGGGAGCTACGAGCAGTACTTC. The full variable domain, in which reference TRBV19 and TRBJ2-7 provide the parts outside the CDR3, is DGGITQSPKYLFRKEGQNVTLSCEQNLNHDAMYWYRQDPGQGLRLIYYSQIVNDFQKGDIAEGYSVSREKKESFPLTVTSAQKNPTAFYLCASSIDLTSGSYEQYFGPGTRLTVT.

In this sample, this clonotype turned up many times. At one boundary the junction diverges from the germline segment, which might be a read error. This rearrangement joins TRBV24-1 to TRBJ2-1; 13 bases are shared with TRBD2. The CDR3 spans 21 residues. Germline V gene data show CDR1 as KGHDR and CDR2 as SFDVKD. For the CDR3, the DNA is TGTGCCACCAGTGCAGGGACAGACAGAACTAGCGGGAGGGCCCGCTACGATGAGCAGTTCTTC. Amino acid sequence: CATSAGTDRTSGRARYDEQFF.

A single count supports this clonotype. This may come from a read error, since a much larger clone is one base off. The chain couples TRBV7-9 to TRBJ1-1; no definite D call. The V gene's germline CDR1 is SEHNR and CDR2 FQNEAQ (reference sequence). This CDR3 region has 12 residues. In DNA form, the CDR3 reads TGTGCCACCCGGCAGATGAACACTGAAGCTTTATTT. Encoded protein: CATRQMNTEALF. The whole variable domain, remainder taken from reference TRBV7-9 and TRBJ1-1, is DTGVSQNPRHKITKRGQNVTFRCDPISEHNRLYWYRQTLGQGPEFLTYFQNEAQLEKSRLLSDRFSAERPKGSFSTLEIQRTEQGDSAMYLCATRQMNTEALFGQGTRLTVV.

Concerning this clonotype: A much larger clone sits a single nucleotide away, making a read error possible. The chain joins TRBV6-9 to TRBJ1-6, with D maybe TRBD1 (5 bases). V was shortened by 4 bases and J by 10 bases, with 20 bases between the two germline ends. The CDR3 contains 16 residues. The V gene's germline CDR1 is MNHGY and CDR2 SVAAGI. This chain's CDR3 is CASSSKSGPRGSPLHF. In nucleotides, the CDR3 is TGTGCCAGCAGTTCGAAATCGGGACCTAGGGGATCACCCCTCCACTTT.

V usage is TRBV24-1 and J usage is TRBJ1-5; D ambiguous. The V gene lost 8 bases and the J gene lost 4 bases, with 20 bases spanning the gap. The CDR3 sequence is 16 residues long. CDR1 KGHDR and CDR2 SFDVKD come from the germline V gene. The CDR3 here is CATTLGTLEGNQPQHF. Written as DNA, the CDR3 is TGTGCCACCACCCTGGGTACCCTAGAGGGAAATCAGCCCCAGCATTTT.

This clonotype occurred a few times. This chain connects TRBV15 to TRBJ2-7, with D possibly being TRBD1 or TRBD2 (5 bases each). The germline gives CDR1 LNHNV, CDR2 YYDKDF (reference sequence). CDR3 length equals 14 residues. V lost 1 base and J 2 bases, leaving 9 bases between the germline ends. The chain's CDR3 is CATSRGRETYEQYF. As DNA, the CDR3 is TGTGCCACCAGCAGAGGCAGGGAGACCTACGAGCAGTACTTC.

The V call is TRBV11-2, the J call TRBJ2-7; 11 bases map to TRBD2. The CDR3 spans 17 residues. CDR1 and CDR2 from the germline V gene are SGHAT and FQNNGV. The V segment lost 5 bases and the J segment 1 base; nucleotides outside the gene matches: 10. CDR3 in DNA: TGTGCCAGCAGCGGAGAGGCTAGCGGGGGGACATCCTACGAGCAGTACTTC. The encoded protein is CASSGEASGGTSYEQYF.